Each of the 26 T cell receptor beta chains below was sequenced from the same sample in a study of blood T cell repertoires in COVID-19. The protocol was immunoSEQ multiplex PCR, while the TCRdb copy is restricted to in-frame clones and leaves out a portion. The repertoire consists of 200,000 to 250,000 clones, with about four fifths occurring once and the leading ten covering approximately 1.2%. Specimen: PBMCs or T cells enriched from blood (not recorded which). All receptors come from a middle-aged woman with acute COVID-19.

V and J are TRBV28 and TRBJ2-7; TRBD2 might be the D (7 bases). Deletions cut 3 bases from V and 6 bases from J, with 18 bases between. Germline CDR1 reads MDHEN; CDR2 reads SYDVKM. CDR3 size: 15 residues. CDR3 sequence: CASSLGGGRRGEQYF. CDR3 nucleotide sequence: TGTGCCAGCAGTTTGGGGGGGGGCCGGAGAGGCGAGCAGTACTTC. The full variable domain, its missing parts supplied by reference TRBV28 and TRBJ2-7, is DVKVTQSSRYLVKRTGEKVFLECVQDMDHENMFWYRQDPGLGLRLIYFSYDVKMKEKGDIPEGYSVSREKKERFSLILESASTNQTSMYLCASSLGGGRRGEQYFGPGTRLTVT.

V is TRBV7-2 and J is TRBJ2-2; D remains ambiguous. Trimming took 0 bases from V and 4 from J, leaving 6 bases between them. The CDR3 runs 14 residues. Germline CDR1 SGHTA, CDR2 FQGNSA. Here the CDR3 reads CASSLALTTGELFF. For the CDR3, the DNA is TGTGCCAGCAGCTTAGCGCTAACCACCGGGGAGCTGTTTTTT.

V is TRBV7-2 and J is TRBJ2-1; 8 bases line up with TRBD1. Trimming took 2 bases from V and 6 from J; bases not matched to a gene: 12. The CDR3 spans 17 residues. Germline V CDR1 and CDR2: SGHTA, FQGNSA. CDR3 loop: CASSLNQGRGRVNEQFF. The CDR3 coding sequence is TGTGCCAGCAGCTTAAATCAAGGCAGGGGGCGCGTCAATGAGCAGTTCTTC.

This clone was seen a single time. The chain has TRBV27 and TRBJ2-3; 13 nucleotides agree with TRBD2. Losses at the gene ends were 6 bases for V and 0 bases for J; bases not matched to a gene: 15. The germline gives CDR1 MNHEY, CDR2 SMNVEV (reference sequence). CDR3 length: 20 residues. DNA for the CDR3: TGTGCCAGCAGATTAGGACTAGCGGGAGCTTTTAGTCTCAGCACAGATACGCAGTATTTT. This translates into CASRLGLAGAFSLSTDTQYF.

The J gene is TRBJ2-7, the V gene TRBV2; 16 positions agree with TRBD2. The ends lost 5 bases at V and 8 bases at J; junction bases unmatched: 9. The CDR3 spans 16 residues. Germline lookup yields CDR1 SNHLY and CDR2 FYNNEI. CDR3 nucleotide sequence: TGTGCCAGCAGTCTGTCCGGGACTAGCGGGAGGGGACAGCAGTACTTC. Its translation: CASSLSGTSGRGQQYF.

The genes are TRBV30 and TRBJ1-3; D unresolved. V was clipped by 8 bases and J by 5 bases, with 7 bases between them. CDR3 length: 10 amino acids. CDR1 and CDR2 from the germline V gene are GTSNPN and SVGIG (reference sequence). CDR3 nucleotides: TGTGCCGGAGGGAGAAACACCATATATTTT. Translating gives CAGGRNTIYF.

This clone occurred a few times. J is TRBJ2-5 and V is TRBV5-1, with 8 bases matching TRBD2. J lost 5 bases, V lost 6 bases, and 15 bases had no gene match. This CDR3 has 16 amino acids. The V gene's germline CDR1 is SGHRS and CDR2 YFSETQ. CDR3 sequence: CASTVTGRGEGETQYF. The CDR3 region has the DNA TGCGCCAGCACCGTGACTGGGCGGGGGGAAGGGGAGACCCAGTACTTC. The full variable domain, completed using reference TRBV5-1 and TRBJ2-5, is KAGVTQTPRYLIKTRGQQVTLSCSPISGHRSVSWYQQTPGQGLQFLFEYFSETQRNKGNFPGRFSGRQFSNSRSEMNVSTLELGDSALYLCASTVTGRGEGETQYFGPGTRLLVL.

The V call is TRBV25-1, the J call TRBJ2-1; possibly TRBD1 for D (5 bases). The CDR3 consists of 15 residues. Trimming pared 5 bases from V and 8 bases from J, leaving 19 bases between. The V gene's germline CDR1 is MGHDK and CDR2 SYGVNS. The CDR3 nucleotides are TGTGCCAGCAGTTTTATGGACATCGGTAAGGATGAGCAGTTCTTC. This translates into CASSFMDIGKDEQFF.

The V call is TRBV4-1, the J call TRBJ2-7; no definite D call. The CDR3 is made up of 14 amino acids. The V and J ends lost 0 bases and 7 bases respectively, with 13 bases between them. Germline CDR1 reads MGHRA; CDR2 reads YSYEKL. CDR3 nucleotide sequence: TGCGCCAGCAGCCAAGATCGCGCGGCCTGGGAGCAGTACTTC. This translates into CASSQDRAAWEQYF.

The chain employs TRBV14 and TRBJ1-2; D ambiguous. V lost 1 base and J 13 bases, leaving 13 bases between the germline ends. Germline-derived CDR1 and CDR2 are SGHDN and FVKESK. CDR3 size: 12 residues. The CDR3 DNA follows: TGTGCCAGCAGCCAAGCCGGGTTTGGTGTCACCTTC. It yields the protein CASSQAGFGVTF.

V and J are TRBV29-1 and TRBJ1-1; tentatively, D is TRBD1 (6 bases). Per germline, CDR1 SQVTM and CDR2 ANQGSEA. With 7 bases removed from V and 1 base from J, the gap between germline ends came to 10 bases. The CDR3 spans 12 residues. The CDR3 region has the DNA TGCAGCGCACCGGGACAGAACACTGAAGCTTTCTTT. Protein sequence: CSAPGQNTEAFF. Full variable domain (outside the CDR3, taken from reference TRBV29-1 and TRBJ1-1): SAVISQKPSRDICQRGTSLTIQCQVDSQVTMMFWYRQQPGQSLTLIATANQGSEATYESGFVIDKFPISRPNLTFSTLTVSNMSPEDSSIYLCSAPGQNTEAFFGQGTRLTVV.

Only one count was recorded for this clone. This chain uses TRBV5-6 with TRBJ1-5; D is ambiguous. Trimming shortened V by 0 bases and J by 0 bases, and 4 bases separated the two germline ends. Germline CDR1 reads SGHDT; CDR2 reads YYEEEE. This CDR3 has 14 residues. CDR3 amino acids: CASSLDNSNQPQHF. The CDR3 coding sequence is TGTGCCAGCAGCTTGGATAATAGCAATCAGCCCCAGCATTTT.

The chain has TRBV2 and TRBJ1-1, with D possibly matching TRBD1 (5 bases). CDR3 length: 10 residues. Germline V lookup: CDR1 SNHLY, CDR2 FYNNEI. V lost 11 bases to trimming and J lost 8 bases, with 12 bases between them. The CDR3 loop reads CACSEGEAFF. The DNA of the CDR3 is TGTGCCTGCTCGGAGGGGGAAGCTTTCTTT.

CDR3 coding DNA: TGTGCCAGCAGTGCAGGGGGCGGAGGCTCCTACAATGAGCAGTTCTTC. This translates into CASSAGGGGSYNEQFF. This chain uses TRBV27 with TRBJ2-1, with 8 nucleotides matching TRBD1. Germline values: CDR1 MNHEY, CDR2 SMNVEV (reference sequence). CDR3 length: 16 amino acids. Unmatched junction bases numbered 6, after V lost 5 bases and J lost 0 bases.

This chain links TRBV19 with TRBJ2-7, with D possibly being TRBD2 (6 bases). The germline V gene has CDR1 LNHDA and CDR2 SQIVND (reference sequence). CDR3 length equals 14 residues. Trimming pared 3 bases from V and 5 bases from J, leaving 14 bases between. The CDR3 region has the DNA TGTGCCAGTAGTATTGGCCTTTGGGGGGACGAGCAGTACTTC. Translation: CASSIGLWGDEQYF.

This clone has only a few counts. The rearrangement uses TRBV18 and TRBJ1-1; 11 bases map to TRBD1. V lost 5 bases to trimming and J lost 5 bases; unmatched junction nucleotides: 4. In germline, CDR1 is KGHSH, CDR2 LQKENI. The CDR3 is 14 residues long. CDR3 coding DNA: TGTGCCAGCTCAATCGGGACAGGGGGAACTGAAGCTTTCTTT. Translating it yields CASSIGTGGTEAFF.

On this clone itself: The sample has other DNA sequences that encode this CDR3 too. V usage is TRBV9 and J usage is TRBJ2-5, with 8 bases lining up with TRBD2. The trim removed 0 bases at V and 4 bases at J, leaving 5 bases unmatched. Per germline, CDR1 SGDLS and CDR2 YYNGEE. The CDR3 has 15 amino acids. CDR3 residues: CASSVGLAGVETQYF. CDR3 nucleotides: TGTGCCAGCAGCGTAGGTCTAGCGGGTGTAGAGACCCAGTACTTC. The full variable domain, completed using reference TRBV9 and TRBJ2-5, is DSGVTQTPKHLITATGQRVTLRCSPRSGDLSVYWYQQSLDQGLQFLIQYYNGEERAKGNILERFSAQQFPDLHSELNLSSLELGDSALYFCASSVGLAGVETQYFGPGTRLLVL.

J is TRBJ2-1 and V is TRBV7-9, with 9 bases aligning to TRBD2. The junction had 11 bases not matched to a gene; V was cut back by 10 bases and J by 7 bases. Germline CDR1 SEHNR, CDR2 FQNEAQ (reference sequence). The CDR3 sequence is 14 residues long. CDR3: CAIAREGVGNEQFF. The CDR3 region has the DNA TGTGCCATCGCGCGGGAGGGTGTAGGGAATGAGCAGTTCTTC.

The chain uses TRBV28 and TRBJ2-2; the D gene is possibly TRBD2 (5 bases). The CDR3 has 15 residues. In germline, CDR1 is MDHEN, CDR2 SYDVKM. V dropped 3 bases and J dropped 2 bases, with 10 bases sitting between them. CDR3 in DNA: TGTGCCAGCAGTTTCCTCAGCGGTAACACCGGGGAGCTGTTTTTT. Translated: CASSFLSGNTGELFF.

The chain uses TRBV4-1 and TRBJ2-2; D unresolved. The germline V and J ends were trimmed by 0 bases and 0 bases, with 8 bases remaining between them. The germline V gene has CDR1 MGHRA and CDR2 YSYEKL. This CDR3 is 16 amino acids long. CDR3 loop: CASSQDRAANTGELFF. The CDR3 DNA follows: TGCGCCAGCAGCCAAGATAGAGCCGCGAACACCGGGGAGCTGTTTTTT.

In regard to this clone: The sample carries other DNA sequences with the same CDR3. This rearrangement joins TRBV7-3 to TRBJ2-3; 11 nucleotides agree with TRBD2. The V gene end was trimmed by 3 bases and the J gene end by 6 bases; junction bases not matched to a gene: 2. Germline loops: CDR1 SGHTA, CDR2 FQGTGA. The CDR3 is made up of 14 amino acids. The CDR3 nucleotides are TGTGCCAGCAGCTTTAGCGGGGGGGCCGATACGCAGTATTTT. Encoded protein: CASSFSGGADTQYF.

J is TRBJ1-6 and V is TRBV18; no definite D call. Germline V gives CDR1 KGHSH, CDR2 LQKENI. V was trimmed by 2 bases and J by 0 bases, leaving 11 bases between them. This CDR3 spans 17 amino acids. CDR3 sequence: CASSPLEASSYNSPLHF. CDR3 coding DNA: TGTGCCAGCTCACCATTGGAGGCGAGCTCCTATAATTCACCCCTCCACTTT.

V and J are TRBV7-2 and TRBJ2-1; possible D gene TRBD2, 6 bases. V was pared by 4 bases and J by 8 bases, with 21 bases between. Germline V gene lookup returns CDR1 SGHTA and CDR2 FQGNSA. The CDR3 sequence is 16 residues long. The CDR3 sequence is CASSSPGVTNRHEQFF. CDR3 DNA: TGTGCCAGCAGCTCTCCGGGGGTCACTAATCGGCATGAGCAGTTCTTC.

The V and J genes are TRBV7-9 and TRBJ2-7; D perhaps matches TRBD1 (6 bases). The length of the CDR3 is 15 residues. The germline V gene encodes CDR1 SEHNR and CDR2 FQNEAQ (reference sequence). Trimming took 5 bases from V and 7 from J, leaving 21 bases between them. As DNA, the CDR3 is TGTGCCAGCAGCGGCACACCGACAGGCCTTGAAGAGCAGTACTTC. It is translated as CASSGTPTGLEEQYF.

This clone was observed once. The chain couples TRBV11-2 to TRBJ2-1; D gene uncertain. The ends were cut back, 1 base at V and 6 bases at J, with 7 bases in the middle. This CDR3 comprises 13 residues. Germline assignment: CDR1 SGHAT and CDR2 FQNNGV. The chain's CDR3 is CASSLVASNEQFF. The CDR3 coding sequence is TGTGCCAGCAGCTTAGTAGCTTCCAATGAGCAGTTCTTC.

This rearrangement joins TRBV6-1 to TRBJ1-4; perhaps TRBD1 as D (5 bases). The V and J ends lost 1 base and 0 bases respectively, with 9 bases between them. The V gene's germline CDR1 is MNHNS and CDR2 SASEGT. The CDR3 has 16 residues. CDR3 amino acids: CASSEVRASTNEKLFF. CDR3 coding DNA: TGTGCCAGCAGTGAAGTCAGGGCATCAACTAATGAAAAACTGTTTTTT.